This T cell receptor beta chain was retrieved from a study of beta chain features in type 1 diabetes. This CDR3 has 16 amino acids. V shed 1 base, J shed 6 bases, and the junction held 11 bases outside the gene matches. CDR1 and CDR2 from the germline V gene are SGHDT and YYEEEE. This clone turned up a few times. TCRB transcripts that were expressed got sequenced, as all of the isolated RNA had been reverse transcribed. Only in-frame clones appear in the TCRdb table, and some are missing; sequencing was by immunoSEQ multiplex PCR. Of around 400,000 clones in the sample, approximately 12% were seen once. Cell sorting via CD45RO/CCR7/CD25/CD127/CD95/CD27 was performed to obtain CD4+ naive, central memory, regulatory and stem cell-like memory cells.

V and J are TRBV5-6 and TRBJ2-7, with 9 nucleotides matching TRBD2. Sequenced: naive CD4+ T cells from blood. This receptor was taken from a man younger than 35 in good health. The CDR3 DNA reads as TGTGCCAGCAGCTTGTTTCTGGCGGGAGGGCCGGTCGAGCAGTACTTC. Amino acids: CASSLFLAGGPVEQYF. Full variable domain (outside the CDR3, taken from reference TRBV5-6 and TRBJ2-7): DAGVTQSPTHLIKTRGQQVTLRCSPKSGHDTVSWYQQALGQGPQFIFQYYEEEERQRGNFPDRFSGHQFPNYSSELNVNALLLGDSALYLCASSLFLAGGPVEQYFGPGTRLTVT.